The T cell receptor (beta chain) described here comes from a study of T-cell memory formation after mild COVID-19. Notes on the study in general: CD4/CD8 balance held among clones contracting day 15 to 85, and later expanders leaned CD4+. Cross-reactive memory apparently joined, as some responding clones appeared in pre-infection memory. Largely, contracting CD4+ clones fell within CM and EM, and contracting CD8+ clones within EMRA.

As to this clonotype: No antigen is known for it.

A 5'RACE reaction primed in the constant segment made cDNA libraries of TCR alpha and TCR beta, and these carried sample barcodes and UMIs. TCRdb called the 5' RACE reads again in MiXCR, with one record for every CDR3 protein. The sample yields about 350,000 distinct CDR3 sequences, roughly an eighth seen once. This sequence was found in a man aged 18 to 29 who had mild COVID-19 (a few samples of this study predate the infection). Cell type and time point are not known. Sequenced input: PBMCs or a T cell subset sorted from them (not recorded which).

The CDR3 DNA is TGTGCCAGCACCCCTTATGGCCCGCAAGAGACCCAGTACTTC. It specifies CASTPYGPQETQYF. The chain is built from TRBV7-2 and TRBJ2-5; D is undetermined. V was pared by 7 bases and J by 2 bases, with 14 bases between. This CDR3 is built from 14 residues. Germline values: CDR1 SGHTA, CDR2 FQGNSA. The variable domain in full, with the rest retrieved from reference TRBV7-2 and TRBJ2-5, is GAGVSQSPSNKVTEKGKDVELRCDPISGHTALYWYRQSLGQGLEFLIYFQGNSAPDKSGLPSDRFSAERTGGSVSTLTIQRTQQEDSAVYLCASTPYGPQETQYFGPGTRLLVL.